This T cell receptor beta chain was recovered during a study of cytomegalovirus exposure and HLA in healthy donors. Study results and limitations: Later, an analysis showed that TCR beta chains associated with HLA were more clonally expanded than others that were equally common.

This clone was counted a single time. Its antigen is undetermined. Use of 60 Vbeta and 13 Jbeta primers characterized the PCR. Produced via immunoSEQ multiplex PCR; TCRdb's table is partial and in-frame only. The table includes roughly 160,000 clones, roughly 74% detected once. CDR3 length equals 14 residues. The V gene end was trimmed by 2 bases and the J gene end by 3 bases; junction bases not matched to a gene: 4. Germline assignment: CDR1 MNHEY and CDR2 SVGAGI. The clonotype was recovered from a woman in her thirties or forties in good health and CMV-seropositive. Sequencing input: PBMCs. V gene TRBV6-5 combines with J gene TRBJ2-7, with 7 nucleotides matching TRBD2. The CDR3 loop reads CASSYVSSGYEQYF. DNA of the CDR3: TGTGCCAGCAGTTACGTGTCTAGCGGCTACGAGCAGTACTTC.